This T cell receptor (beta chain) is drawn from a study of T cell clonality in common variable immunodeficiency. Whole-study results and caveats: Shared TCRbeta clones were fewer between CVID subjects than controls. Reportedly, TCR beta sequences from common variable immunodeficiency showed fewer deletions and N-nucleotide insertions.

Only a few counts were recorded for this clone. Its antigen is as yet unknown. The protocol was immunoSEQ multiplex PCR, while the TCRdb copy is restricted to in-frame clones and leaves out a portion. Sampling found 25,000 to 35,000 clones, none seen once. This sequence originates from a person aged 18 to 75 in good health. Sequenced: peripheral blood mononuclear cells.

CDR3 region: CASSRQGTGGQYF. The CDR3 bases that were read are TGTGCCAGTAGTAGGCAGGGAACCGGTGGT. The chain combines TRBV19 with TRBJ2-4; the D gene is possibly TRBD1 (5 bases). Coverage ceases 3 residues before the CDR3 finishes, and the germline J gene fills in the end. The CDR3 length is 13 residues. In germline, CDR1 is LNHDA, CDR2 SQIVND (reference sequence).